The clone carrying this T cell receptor beta chain appeared a few times. Its cognate antigen is unknown. This record comes from a study of beta chain features in type 1 diabetes. Study-wide results and limits: Among patients with Type 1 diabetes, TCRB CDR3s were moderately but significantly shorter in every one of the four CD4+ subsets. Within patients, naive, central memory and Treg TCRB repertoires seemed more similar than within healthy donors.

Germline CDR1 SGHTA, CDR2 FQGTGA. The CDR3 consists of 13 residues. The germline V and J ends were trimmed by 6 bases and 7 bases, with 15 bases remaining between them. Every isolated RNA sample was fully reverse transcribed, so sequencing captured expressed TCRB transcripts. Clones were sequenced by immunoSEQ multiplex PCR, and TCRdb holds only the in-frame ones, with some missing. The sample has about 640,000 clones, roughly an eighth seen once. The sequencing input was naive CD4+ T cells from blood. This sequence joins TRBV7-3 and TRBJ1-1, with D perhaps TRBD1 (6 bases). The TCR originated in a man aged 30-40 years with type 1 diabetes. The CDR3 region is CASSISGADEAFF. DNA of the CDR3: TGTGCCAGCAGTATTTCAGGGGCTGATGAAGCTTTCTTT.